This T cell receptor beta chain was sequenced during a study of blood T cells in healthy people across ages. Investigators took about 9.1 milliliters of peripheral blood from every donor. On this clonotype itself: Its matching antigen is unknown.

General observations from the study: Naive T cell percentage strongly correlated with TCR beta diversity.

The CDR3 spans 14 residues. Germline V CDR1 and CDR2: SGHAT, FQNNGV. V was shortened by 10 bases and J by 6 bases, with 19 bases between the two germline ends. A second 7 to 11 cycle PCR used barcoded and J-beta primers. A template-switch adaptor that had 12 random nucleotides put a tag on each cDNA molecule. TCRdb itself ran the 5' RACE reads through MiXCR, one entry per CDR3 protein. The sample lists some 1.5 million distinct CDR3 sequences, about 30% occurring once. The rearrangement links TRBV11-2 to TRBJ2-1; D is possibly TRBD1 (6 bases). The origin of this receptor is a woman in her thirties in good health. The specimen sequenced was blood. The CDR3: CATTRQVRSNEQFF. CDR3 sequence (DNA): TGTGCCACAACACGACAGGTAAGGAGCAATGAGCAGTTCTTC. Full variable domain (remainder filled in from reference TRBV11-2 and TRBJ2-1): EAGVAQSPRYKIIEKRQSVAFWCNPISGHATLYWYQQILGQGPKLLIQFQNNGVVDDSQLPKDRFSAERLKGVDSTLKIQPAKLEDSAVYLCATTRQVRSNEQFFGPGTRLTVL.